One and the same sample provided the 30 T cell receptor beta chains below, sequenced in a study of shared clonotypes between healthy human individuals. The assay was immunoSEQ multiplex PCR, and TCRdb's table has in-frame clones only and misses some. In the table there are about half a million clones, more than 65% of which are singletons. The sample comprised PBMCs. Receptors originate from a woman aged 40 to 55 in good health. Some clones in this sample may be carry-over from other donors' samples.

This chain joins TRBV7-2 and TRBJ2-1; 10 nucleotides line up with TRBD2. The length of the CDR3 is 15 residues. The V gene's germline CDR1 is SGHTA and CDR2 FQGNSA. V trimming: 3 bases; J trimming: 6 bases; junction bases outside the gene matches: 5. The CDR3 nucleotides are TGTGCCAGCAGCTTCCCTAGCGGGAGAGTCAATGAGCAGTTCTTC. It specifies CASSFPSGRVNEQFF.

CDR3 DNA sequence: TGTGCCAGCAGCCATGGGGACAGATACCGCACAGATACGCAGTATTTT. Translating gives CASSHGDRYRTDTQYF. The gene calls are TRBV11-3 and TRBJ2-3; TRBD1 matches at 7 bases. The germline V gene encodes CDR1 SGHNT and CDR2 YENEEA. The V and J ends lost 5 bases and 1 base, in that order; junction bases with no gene match: 9. There are 16 residues in the CDR3. Variable domain in full (rest from reference TRBV11-3 and TRBJ2-3): EAGVVQSPRYKIIEKKQPVAFWCNPISGHNTLYWYLQNLGQGPELLIRYENEEAVDDSQLPKDRFSAERLKGVDSTLKIQPAELGDSAVYLCASSHGDRYRTDTQYFGPGTRLTVL.

The V call is TRBV27, the J call TRBJ2-3; weak D call: TRBD2 (5 bases). The germline CDR1 and CDR2 sequences are MNHEY and SMNVEV (reference sequence). This CDR3 spans 16 amino acids. Deletions cut 6 bases from V and 6 bases from J, with 22 bases between. The DNA for the CDR3 is TGTGCCAGCAGCTCTCCCCGCCGGGGATTCAGGGATACGCAGTATTTT. Encoded protein: CASSSPRRGFRDTQYF.

The chain combines TRBV5-1 with TRBJ2-1; unclear D gene. Trimming left V 1 base short and J 0 bases short, with 11 bases between. CDR3 length: 16 residues. CDR1 and CDR2 from the germline V gene are SGHRS and YFSETQ. CDR3 sequence reads: CASSLSGDYSYNEQFF. The CDR3 DNA sequence: TGCGCCAGCAGCTTGTCAGGAGATTACTCCTACAATGAGCAGTTCTTC.

Only one count was recorded for this clone. This chain connects TRBV5-5 to TRBJ2-5; a possible D gene is TRBD1 (6 bases). Germline V gene lookup returns CDR1 SGHKS and CDR2 YYEKEE (reference sequence). V lost 1 base to trimming and J lost 1 base, with 8 bases between them. This CDR3 is built from 14 residues. The CDR3 coding sequence is TGTGCCAGCAGCTTGAGGGGGAGCCAAGAGACCCAGTACTTC. Protein: CASSLRGSQETQYF.

The rearrangement joins TRBV13 to TRBJ2-3; tentative D call: TRBD1 (6 bases). The CDR3 runs to 12 residues. Germline CDR1 reads PRHDT; CDR2 reads FYEKMQ (reference sequence). V lost 0 bases and J 9 bases, leaving 7 bases between the germline ends. CDR3: CASSLGQGTQYF. As DNA, the CDR3 is TGTGCCAGCAGCTTAGGACAGGGAACGCAGTATTTT.

This clone was found once. This chain uses TRBV11-2 with TRBJ1-1; D remains ambiguous. In germline, CDR1 is SGHAT, CDR2 FQNNGV. Trimming removed 2 bases at V and 2 bases at J, with 12 bases between. This CDR3 region has 15 residues. CDR3 region: CASSLLDSGNTEAFF. The CDR3 bases are TGTGCCAGCAGCTTACTCGACTCCGGAAACACTGAAGCTTTCTTT.

V and J are TRBV28 and TRBJ1-3, with a possible D match to TRBD1 (6 bases). The length of the CDR3 is 15 residues. V gave up 6 bases and J gave up 2 bases, with 14 bases separating them. Per the germline V gene, CDR1 is MDHEN and CDR2 is SYDVKM. CDR3 protein: CASRYRAATGNTIYF. The CDR3 coding sequence is TGTGCCAGCAGGTACAGGGCAGCAACTGGAAACACCATATATTTT.

This rearrangement joins TRBV18 to TRBJ1-4, with D maybe TRBD1 (5 bases). This CDR3 is built from 15 residues. Germline V gene lookup returns CDR1 KGHSH and CDR2 LQKENI. V was pared by 1 base and J by 3 bases, with 9 bases between. The CDR3: CASSPLGVANEKLFF. The CDR3 bases are TGTGCCAGCTCACCACTGGGGGTAGCTAATGAAAAACTGTTTTTT.

The chain carries TRBV4-1 and TRBJ2-7, with 11 nucleotides matching TRBD1. This CDR3 has 15 residues. Trimming removed 2 bases from V and 3 bases from J; junction bases left unmatched: 3. Per germline, CDR1 MGHRA and CDR2 YSYEKL. The CDR3 protein is CASSQPGQGVYEQYF. The CDR3 bases are TGCGCCAGCAGCCAACCGGGACAGGGGGTCTACGAGCAGTACTTC.

The CDR3 DNA reads TGTGCCAGCAGGGTTTACGGGAGGGCCGACCACGAGCAGTACTTC. Its protein product is CASRVYGRADHEQYF. V is TRBV6-1 and J is TRBJ2-7; TRBD2 agrees at 8 bases. Germline V CDR1 and CDR2: MNHNS, SASEGT. The CDR3 totals 15 residues. The ends lost 6 bases at V and 5 bases at J; junction bases unmatched: 12.

As for this clone: A much larger clone sits a single nucleotide away, making a read error possible. J is TRBJ2-2 and V is TRBV11-2, with 7 positions matching TRBD1. This CDR3 spans 15 amino acids. CDR1 SGHAT and CDR2 FQNNGV come from the germline V gene. The CDR3: CASSLLTGNTGKLLF. The CDR3 DNA reads TGTGCCAGCAGCTTATTGACAGGGAACACCGGGAAGCTGCTTTTT.

V and J are TRBV7-9 and TRBJ2-7; 7 bases align to TRBD1. The CDR3 has 13 amino acids. The junction had 13 bases not matched to a gene; V was cut back by 5 bases and J by 12 bases. CDR1 and CDR2 (germline): SEHNR, FQNEAQ (reference sequence). The CDR3 reads CASSPGPGTAGYF. CDR3 nucleotide sequence: TGTGCCAGCAGCCCCGGGCCCGGGACAGCCGGGTACTTC.

The chain combines TRBV18 with TRBJ2-7; maybe TRBD1 (6 bases). The germline CDR1 and CDR2 sequences are KGHSH and LQKENI. V dropped 2 bases and J dropped 4 bases, with 15 bases sitting between them. This CDR3 spans 15 amino acids. The CDR3 spells CASSPIQGTKYEQYF. Written as DNA, the CDR3 is TGTGCCAGCTCACCAATTCAGGGGACAAAATACGAGCAGTACTTC.

Details on this clone: This may arise from a read error, as a much more abundant clone is one base away. J is TRBJ1-3 and V is TRBV6-1; possible D gene TRBD1, 5 bases. This CDR3 has 14 residues. Germline assignment: CDR1 MNHNS and CDR2 SASEGT. V was clipped by 10 bases and J by 0 bases, with 13 bases between them. Here the CDR3 DNA reads TGTGCCATCATCAGGGACGGCTCTGGAAACACCATATATTTT. Encoded protein: CAIIRDGSGNTIYF.

Notes on this clone: A far larger clone is only one base removed, so a read error is likely. The rearrangement uses TRBV7-9 and TRBJ1-2, with unresolved D. CDR1 SEHNR and CDR2 FQNEAQ come from the germline V gene (reference sequence). The length of the CDR3 is 14 residues. The CDR3 protein is CTSSLAASNYGYTF. In DNA form, the CDR3 reads TGTACCAGCAGCTTAGCAGCCTCTAACTATGGCTACACCTTC.

Remarks on this clone: A far larger clone differs by one base, so this is likely a read error. Other DNA sequences in this sample translate to the same CDR3. The rearrangement links TRBV29-1 to TRBJ1-1, with TRBD1 matching 8 bases. CDR3 length: 14 residues. The V and J ends lost 6 bases and 4 bases, in that order; junction bases with no gene match: 10. CDR1 is SQVTM, CDR2 ANQGSEA, per germline. CDR3 sequence (DNA): TGCAGCGTCTCCTTCGGTACAGGGGGCACTGAAGCTTTCTTT. Translated, it gives CSVSFGTGGTEAFF.

The V gene is TRBV7-7, the J gene TRBJ2-5; 8 bases map to TRBD2. Losses at the gene ends were 1 base for V and 5 bases for J; bases not matched to a gene: 6. This CDR3 is built from 15 residues. Germline assignment: CDR1 SSHAT and CDR2 FNYEAQ (reference sequence). CDR3 coding DNA: TGTGCCAGCAGCTTAGGGCCCCCTAGCGGGGAGACCCAGTACTTC. Translated: CASSLGPPSGETQYF.

Of note for this clone: Only one base separates this from a far larger clonotype, so it likely reflects a read error. In the same sample, other DNA sequences code for this CDR3. The chain is built from TRBV18 and TRBJ1-1; D is uncertain. CDR3 length: 15 amino acids. Germline-derived CDR1 and CDR2 are KGHSH and LQKENI. Between the trimmed V and J ends, which lost 1 base and 2 bases, there was a span of 11 bases. The CDR3 DNA follows: TGTGCCAGCTCACCACTTGGGGATCTTAACACTGAAGCTTTCTTT. Its protein is CASSPLGDLNTEAFF.

V gene TRBV19 combines with J gene TRBJ2-7; TRBD1 is a possible D gene (5 bases). V lost 5 bases, J lost 9 bases, and 17 bases lay in between. Germline values: CDR1 LNHDA, CDR2 SQIVND (reference sequence). The CDR3 has 13 residues. The CDR3: CASSANRGAVQYF. As DNA, the CDR3 is TGTGCCAGTAGTGCCAATCGTGGGGCTGTGCAGTACTTC.

V is TRBV10-3 and J is TRBJ1-5, with D possibly TRBD1 on 5 matching bases. In germline, CDR1 is ENHRY, CDR2 SYGVKD. The V gene lost 0 bases and the J gene lost 11 bases, with 14 bases spanning the gap. The CDR3 consists of 14 residues. The CDR3 loop reads CAISESAGKGAQHF. For the CDR3, the DNA is TGTGCCATCAGTGAGTCGGCCGGGAAAGGGGCCCAGCATTTT.

This chain uses TRBV18 with TRBJ2-7, with D perhaps TRBD2 (5 bases). Germline lookup yields CDR1 KGHSH and CDR2 LQKENI. V was trimmed by 0 bases and J by 3 bases, leaving 12 bases between them. CDR3 length: 15 amino acids. The CDR3 DNA reads TGTGCCAGCTCACCACCGCCGGGGAAGCACTACGAGCAGTACTTC. Protein: CASSPPPGKHYEQYF.

The count of this clone is one. The chain joins TRBV5-4 to TRBJ1-1, with D possibly TRBD1 on 5 matching bases. CDR3 size: 16 residues. Germline V gives CDR1 SGHNT, CDR2 YYREEE (reference sequence). Trimming left V 4 bases short and J 0 bases short, with 16 bases between. CDR3 in DNA: TGTGCCAGCAGCCCCGGGACCCCGGGTGTGAACACTGAAGCTTTCTTT. As protein: CASSPGTPGVNTEAFF.

The V and J genes are TRBV7-2 and TRBJ2-2; D not resolved. Trimming left V 5 bases short and J 8 bases short, with 15 bases between. CDR3 length: 14 residues. Looked up from germline, CDR1 is SGHTA and CDR2 is FQGNSA. The chain's CDR3 is CASSPRTSRGELFF. Written as DNA, the CDR3 is TGTGCCAGCAGCCCGCGGACGAGCCGGGGGGAGCTGTTTTTT.

The rearrangement links TRBV10-2 to TRBJ2-7; 7 bases are shared with TRBD1. Losses at the gene ends were 3 bases for V and 2 bases for J; bases not matched to a gene: 7. The CDR3 is made up of 15 amino acids. Per the germline V gene, CDR1 is WSHSY and CDR2 is SAAADI. DNA for the CDR3: TGCGCCAGCAGTGACGTTGAGACAGGGACCTACGAGCAGTACTTC. It codes for CASSDVETGTYEQYF.

The V call is TRBV9, the J call TRBJ2-1, with 10 positions matching TRBD2. Germline V CDR1 and CDR2: SGDLS, YYNGEE. Unmatched junction bases numbered 23, after V lost 0 bases and J lost 5 bases. The CDR3 is 22 amino acids. CDR3 sequence (DNA): TGTGCCAGCAGCGTAGCTCCGCTAGGTCTAGCGGGAGTCTCTCGGGGGGACAATGAGCAGTTCTTC. Protein: CASSVAPLGLAGVSRGDNEQFF. Combining the CDR3 with reference TRBV9 and TRBJ2-1 gives the whole variable domain DSGVTQTPKHLITATGQRVTLRCSPRSGDLSVYWYQQSLDQGLQFLIQYYNGEERAKGNILERFSAQQFPDLHSELNLSSLELGDSALYFCASSVAPLGLAGVSRGDNEQFFGPGTRLTVL.

Notes on this clone: This likely came from a read error, as a far larger clone is one base away. The identical CDR3 is also encoded by other nucleotide sequences in the sample. The rearrangement joins TRBV4-3 to TRBJ1-1; D gene unclear. The CDR3 totals 19 residues. The germline CDR1 and CDR2 sequences are LGHNA and YSLEER. Trimming shortened V by 0 bases and J by 5 bases, and 25 bases separated the two germline ends. The CDR3 spells CASSQDNSAGLTGGTEAFF. For the CDR3, the DNA is TGCGCCAGCAGCCAAGATAATTCTGCAGGCCTCACGGGAGGGACTGAAGCTTTCTTT.

The chain couples TRBV6-5 to TRBJ2-7, with TRBD2 identical over 8 bases. The CDR3 spans 14 residues. Trimming removed 6 bases from V and 3 bases from J; junction bases left unmatched: 7. The V gene's germline CDR1 is MNHEY and CDR2 SVGAGI. CDR3 nucleotide sequence: TGTGCCAGCAGGGGAGCGGGAGATGGCTACGAGCAGTACTTC. Translating gives CASRGAGDGYEQYF.

The genes are TRBV27 and TRBJ2-2; the D call may be TRBD1 or TRBD2 (5 bases each). CDR1 and CDR2 (germline): MNHEY, SMNVEV (reference sequence). The CDR3 extends over 15 amino acids. V was pared by 5 bases and J by 6 bases, with 16 bases between. The DNA of the CDR3 is TGTGCCAGCAGTGTCGGGACCAGCGGTTCCGGGGAGCTGTTTTTT. Translating it yields CASSVGTSGSGELFF.

On this clone itself: In the same sample, other DNA sequences code for this CDR3. The V gene is TRBV5-6, the J gene TRBJ1-6, with D maybe TRBD1 (6 bases). The germline V and J ends were trimmed by 4 bases and 7 bases, with 15 bases remaining between them. The germline gives CDR1 SGHDT, CDR2 YYEEEE. This CDR3 has 15 residues. The chain's CDR3 is CASSRPGQPNSPLHF. The CDR3 region has the DNA TGTGCCAGCAGCCGACCGGGACAACCCAATTCACCCCTCCACTTT.